This entry features one T cell receptor beta chain sequence. The data were obtained in a study of CD8+ T cells in alopecia areata. Sample treatment: oral pan-JAK inhibitor, 5-10 mg twice daily. Patients with alopecia areata provided lesional scalp punch biopsies as well as peripheral blood. V was cut by 3 bases and J by 2 bases, with 12 bases left in between. The CDR3 totals 15 residues. Germline lookup yields CDR1 LGHNA and CDR2 YSLEER. Following RNA extraction, reverse transcription yielded cDNA that acted as the sequencing template. Repertoires were generated with immunoSEQ multiplex PCR, while TCRdb's copy carries only in-frame clones and drops some. The table shows fewer than 2,000 clones, with about 77% occurring only once.

This sequence was found in a human donor with alopecia areata. Sequenced material: skin, taken at week 44, from a patient treated with tofacitinib. The J gene is TRBJ2-3, the V gene TRBV4-3; tentative D call: TRBD2 (5 bases). CDR3 loop: CASSQFGGYTDTQYF. The DNA of the CDR3 is TGCGCCAGCAGCCAGTTTGGAGGCTACACAGATACGCAGTATTTT.